This TCR beta chain comes out of a study of cytomegalovirus exposure and HLA in healthy donors. General study points: The authors listed 180 or so TCR beta chains as cytomegalovirus-associated.

For this clone: Its antigen remains unknown.

In the PCR, 60 Vbeta and 13 Jbeta primers were used. The repertoire was sequenced with immunoSEQ multiplex PCR; TCRdb's copy has only in-frame clones and lacks some. This table holds over 150,000 clones, about 81% found once. Germline assignment: CDR1 SGHRS and CDR2 YFSETQ. V shed 1 base, J shed 1 base, and the junction held 7 bases outside the gene matches. The CDR3 is 16 amino acids. The sequence was collected from a woman under 30 in good health and CMV-seronegative. The sequencing sample was made of PBMCs. The chain links TRBV5-1 to TRBJ2-5, with 7 bases that match TRBD2. The CDR3 coding sequence is TGCGCCAGCAGCTTGATGGTGGGGGGGGGCCAAGAGACCCAGTACTTC. This codes for CASSLMVGGGQETQYF. Full variable domain (remainder filled in from reference TRBV5-1 and TRBJ2-5): KAGVTQTPRYLIKTRGQQVTLSCSPISGHRSVSWYQQTPGQGLQFLFEYFSETQRNKGNFPGRFSGRQFSNSRSEMNVSTLELGDSALYLCASSLMVGGGQETQYFGPGTRLLVL.